The 10 T cell receptor beta chains below all came from one sample that was sequenced in a study of regulatory dendritic cells for organ transplantation. Sorted T cells were CFSE-labeled and cultured approximately five days with allogeneic regulatory or mature dendritic cells at 1:10. Sequencing was performed with immunoSEQ multiplex PCR; in TCRdb, only in-frame clones are kept and a portion is missing. The data contain about 12,000 clones, about 90% of them seen just once; the ten biggest clones take up 0.22%. These receptors are not linked to any known antigen. Sequenced material: naive CD8+ T cells from blood cultured with regulatory dendritic cells. Subset of the sample: CD45RA+ naive T cells. These receptors were collected from a human donor in good health.

In DNA, the CDR3 is TGTGCCAGCAGTGACGCGGGACTAGCGGATGAGCAGTTCTTC. It specifies CASSDAGLADEQFF. The chain is built from TRBV6-6 and TRBJ2-1; 11 nucleotides align to TRBD2. Germline loops: CDR1 MNHNY, CDR2 SVGAGI (reference sequence). The CDR3 runs 14 residues. Trimming cost V 5 bases and J 8 bases; bases outside gene matches: 5.

About this clone: The junction differs from germline at one of its ends, possibly a read error. V is TRBV7-7 and J is TRBJ2-1, with a possible D match to TRBD2 (5 bases). This CDR3 has 13 amino acids. Germline lookup yields CDR1 SSHAT and CDR2 FNYEAQ (reference sequence). CDR3 sequence (DNA): TGTGCTAGCAGCTTCGGTAGAGGGAATGAGCAGTTCTTC. Protein sequence: CASSFGRGNEQFF.

The chain recombines TRBV10-3 with TRBJ2-7, with D perhaps TRBD1 (6 bases). Germline V gene lookup returns CDR1 ENHRY and CDR2 SYGVKD. Trimming cost V 3 bases and J 3 bases, with 12 bases left between them. The CDR3 extends over 14 amino acids. The CDR3 reads CAISDQGTGYEQYF. For the CDR3, the DNA is TGTGCCATCAGTGACCAGGGGACGGGCTACGAGCAGTACTTC.

The chain couples TRBV4-1 to TRBJ2-2; 10 positions agree with TRBD1. CDR3 size: 16 residues. After removal of 3 bases from V and 4 bases from J, the junction contained 5 bases not matched to a gene. Germline loops: CDR1 MGHRA, CDR2 YSYEKL. CDR3 amino acids: CASSHRDRGGTGELFF. The CDR3 nucleotides read TGCGCCAGCAGCCACCGGGACAGGGGAGGCACCGGGGAGCTGTTTTTT.

The chain recombines TRBV27 with TRBJ2-3; 8 bases align to TRBD1. V shed 5 bases and J 2 bases; nucleotides not matched to a gene: 6. CDR1 and CDR2 from the germline V gene are MNHEY and SMNVEV (reference sequence). This CDR3 is 15 amino acids long. CDR3 sequence (DNA): TGTGCCAGCAGTCTCAGGGGGCGGGTCACAGATACGCAGTATTTT. This codes for CASSLRGRVTDTQYF.

This clone has only one observation. CDR3 DNA sequence: TGTGCCAGCATGGGGGGGAGAAACACCATATATTTT. This sequence encodes CASMGGRNTIYF. This sequence joins TRBV2 and TRBJ1-3, with a tentative D call TRBD1 (5 bases). Germline lookup yields CDR1 SNHLY and CDR2 FYNNEI. V shed 7 bases and J shed 5 bases, with 9 bases lying between them. The CDR3 is made up of 12 amino acids.

The V gene is TRBV4-1, the J gene TRBJ2-5; a weak D match, TRBD2 (5 bases). The CDR3 sequence is 14 residues long. V lost 4 bases and J 3 bases, leaving 12 bases between the germline ends. CDR1 is MGHRA and CDR2 is YSYEKL in the germline V gene. The CDR3 DNA sequence: TGCGCCAGCAGCCCCGGACTGAGTGAAGAGACCCAGTACTTC. It codes for CASSPGLSEETQYF.

The chain recombines TRBV27 with TRBJ2-7; D is unclear. This CDR3 region has 12 residues. V was cut by 5 bases and J by 0 bases, with 5 bases left in between. In germline, CDR1 is MNHEY, CDR2 SMNVEV (reference sequence). The CDR3 sequence: CASSPSSYEQYF. CDR3 nucleotides: TGTGCCAGCAGTCCGAGCTCCTACGAGCAGTACTTC.

CDR3 nucleotide sequence: TGTGCCAGCAGCTTGACCCGGGGGGCTCCCTACAATGAGCAGTTCTTC. Translation gives CASSLTRGAPYNEQFF. This chain uses TRBV5-4 with TRBJ2-1; D might be TRBD2 (7 bases). V lost 1 base, J lost 2 bases, and 13 bases lay in between. This CDR3 is 16 amino acids long. The V gene's germline CDR1 is SGHNT and CDR2 YYREEE (reference sequence).

J is TRBJ2-7 and V is TRBV7-9, with 7 bases identical to TRBD1. This CDR3 comprises 14 residues. CDR1 SEHNR and CDR2 FQNEAQ come from the germline V gene (reference sequence). J gave up 2 bases and V 5 bases, and 6 bases lay outside the gene matches. The CDR3: CASSPRQGPYEQYF. CDR3 nucleotide sequence: TGTGCCAGCAGCCCAAGACAGGGCCCCTACGAGCAGTACTTC.